Listed below are T cell receptor beta chains from one sample, sequenced in a study of cytomegalovirus exposure and HLA in healthy donors. TCRdb's copy holds only in-frame clones and misses some; the assay was immunoSEQ multiplex PCR. Among roughly 190,000 clones, approximately 86% were seen once, and the ten largest hold 6% to 8%. The sample consisted of PBMCs. These receptors all come from a man aged 25-45 years in good health and CMV-seropositive. The CDR3 runs from the conserved cysteine through the conserved F or W. D genes are given only for firm matches. Clone size is not always given. Where it is, it says once, few, many or a class for expanded clones.

d_call j_call clone_size v_call cdr3_nt cdr3_aa
- TRBJ2-7 few TRBV11-2 TGTGCCAGCAGCTTAGCGGGGACTTACTCCTACGAGCAGTACTTC CASSLAGTYSYEQYF
TRBD2 TRBJ2-7 - TRBV7-2 TGTGCCAGCAGCTTAGGGGCTAGCGGTGCCTACGAGCAGTACTTC CASSLGASGAYEQYF
- TRBJ2-4 once TRBV28 TGTGCCAGCAGTCTAATACTAGCCAAAAACATTCAGTACTTC CASSLILAKNIQYF
TRBD1 TRBJ1-5 - TRBV30 TGTGCCTGGAGTGTAACCAGGGGGGACCTTCTAAGCAATCAGCCCCAGCATTTT CAWSVTRGDLLSNQPQHF
- TRBJ2-7 - TRBV5-1 TGCGCCAGCAGCCTCGCGGAGGGGTACGAGCAGTACTTC CASSLAEGYEQYF
TRBD2 TRBJ2-3 few TRBV15 TGTGCCACCAGCAGAGAGGCCGGGACTAGCGTCACAGATACGCAGTATTTT CATSREAGTSVTDTQYF
TRBD1 TRBJ1-5 - TRBV28 TGTGCCAGCAGTCCCCGGACAGGGGCAGGCAATCAGCCCCAGCATTTT CASSPRTGAGNQPQHF
- TRBJ2-7 few TRBV5-6 TGTGCCAGCAGCTTCGGCAGACGGTACGAGCAGTACTTC CASSFGRRYEQYF
- TRBJ2-7 - TRBV28 TGTGCCAGCAGTTTATCTGGACGGCCTTCGGGATACGAGCAGTACTTC CASSLSGRPSGYEQYF
- TRBJ2-1 - TRBV11-2 TGTGCCAGCAGCTTAGAGACAGTAAATGAGCAGTTCTTC CASSLETVNEQFF
TRBD1 TRBJ2-1 once TRBV7-6 TGTGCCAGCAGCCAAAACAGGGGGCAGGGTAATGAGCAGTTCTTC CASSQNRGQGNEQFF
- TRBJ2-1 - TRBV9 TGTGCCAGCAGCGCGCAAACAGGGGGGGCGAGCGAGCAGTTCTTC CASSAQTGGASEQFF
- TRBJ1-4 - TRBV5-1 TGCGCCAGCAGCTTTCCCAGGGAAACTAATGAAAAACTGTTTTTT CASSFPRETNEKLFF
- TRBJ2-6 - TRBV13 TGTGCCAGCAGCTTAGGCAAGGGCGGGGACGTCATGTCTGGGGCCAACGTCCTGACTTTC CASSLGKGGDVMSGANVLTF
- TRBJ2-3 once TRBV25-1 TGTGCCAGCCTGGGGTATACGCAGTATTTT CASLGYTQYF
- TRBJ1-1 - TRBV6-5 TGTGCCAGCAGTTACCTCCCCGCCTCTATGAACACTGAAGCTTTCTTT CASSYLPASMNTEAFF
- TRBJ2-5 - TRBV5-4 TGTGCCAGCAGCCGTAGTGGGGGACAAGAGACCCAGTACTTC CASSRSGGQETQYF
TRBD2 TRBJ2-7 - TRBV5-1 TGCGCCAGCAGCTTGGGACTAGGGACTAGCGGGAAATATGAGCAGTACTTC CASSLGLGTSGKYEQYF
- TRBJ2-1 - TRBV6-1 TGTGCCAGCCCTAGGGGGGTCGGAAATGAGCAGTTCTTC CASPRGVGNEQFF
TRBD1 TRBJ2-7 once TRBV29-1 TGCAGCGGCAGGACAGGGGTCCCCTACGAGCAGTACTTC CSGRTGVPYEQYF
- TRBJ2-1 - TRBV6-5 TGTGCCAGCACCCAGGACAGCGAGCAGTTCTTC CASTQDSEQFF
- TRBJ2-7 - TRBV28 TGTGCCAGCAGTTTCAGCGATCTAACCTACGAGCAGTACTTC CASSFSDLTYEQYF
- TRBJ2-5 - TRBV9 TGTGCCAGCAGCGTAGAGGGACAAGGAGAGACCCAGTACTTC CASSVEGQGETQYF
- TRBJ1-2 - TRBV7-3 TGTGCCAGCAGCCCCGGTGGGGGGACTAACTATGGCTACACCTTC CASSPGGGTNYGYTF
- TRBJ2-3 - TRBV27 TGTGCCAGCAGTTTGGTGGGGCTGAGCACAGATACGCAGTATTTT CASSLVGLSTDTQYF
TRBD1 TRBJ1-3 once TRBV15 TGTGCCACCAGCAGGGACAGGGGCTCTGGAAACACCATATATTTT CATSRDRGSGNTIYF
- TRBJ2-3 - TRBV27 TGTGCCAGCAGTTTATCGTTAGGACCCAGCGACACAGATACGCAGTATTTT CASSLSLGPSDTDTQYF
- TRBJ1-5 - TRBV2 TGTGCCAGCAGGGCGGTGGGGGGCGAAGTTCAGCCCCAGCATTTT CASRAVGGEVQPQHF
- TRBJ2-3 - TRBV4-1 TGCGCCAGCTCCACCCTCGGGCGAGATCGCACAGATACGCAGTATTTT CASSTLGRDRTDTQYF
- TRBJ1-1 - TRBV4-1 TGCGCCAGCAGCAATCTTCACCTTGAAGCTTTCTTT CASSNLHLEAFF
TRBD1 TRBJ2-5 few TRBV29-1 TGCAGCGTTGATCAGACAGGGAGAGGGACCCAGTACTTC CSVDQTGRGTQYF
- TRBJ1-5 - TRBV28 TGTGCCAGCAGTTTGAGTCATCAGCCCCAGCATTTT CASSLSHQPQHF
- TRBJ2-1 - TRBV9 TGTGCCAGCGTGCGTGGTGGGGCCGGGAATGAGCAGTTCTTC CASVRGGAGNEQFF
- TRBJ1-1 - TRBV5-6 TGTGCCAGCAGCTTGCTTGACACATCGTTATCGGGCACTGAAGCTTTCTTT CASSLLDTSLSGTEAFF